This T cell receptor beta chain stems from a study of blood T cells in healthy people across ages. Worth noting for this clonotype: Its cognate antigen is unknown.

Study results and caveats: Researchers report that TCR beta diversity correlated strongly with naive T cell percentage.

A second 7 to 11 cycle PCR used barcoded and J-beta primers. In TCRdb, the 5' RACE reads were re-called with MiXCR into one record per CDR3 protein. The sample contains under 1,100,000 distinct CDR3 sequences, 25% of which appear only once. Trimming took 1 base from V and 0 from J, leaving 6 bases between them. The CDR3 has 15 residues. Per the germline V gene, CDR1 is SEHNR and CDR2 is FQNEAQ (reference sequence). This same sample was also part of a study on T cells of mothers and their children. That work states: Donors were three healthy Caucasian mothers and their six children. Using about 1.5 ug per 15 ul, all extracted RNA underwent cDNA synthesis.

The receptor comes from a girl aged 2-10 years in good health. The V gene is TRBV7-9, the J gene TRBJ2-2; D remains unclear. Sequencing used blood. The CDR3 here is CASSLGPTNTGELFF. The CDR3 DNA is TGTGCCAGCAGCTTAGGTCCCACGAACACCGGGGAGCTGTTTTTT.